This entry describes one T cell receptor beta chain. The antigen remains unidentified. The data derive from a study of regulatory T cells. CD4+ cells were sorted into CD25-high CD127-low regulatory cells and CD25-low CD127-high conventional cells. The PCR used 52 TRBV and 13 TRBJ primers. Repertoires were generated with immunoSEQ multiplex PCR, while TCRdb's copy carries only in-frame clones and drops some. Of around 4,000 clones in the sample, more than 90% were seen once. Study-wide results and caveats: Compared with autologous conventional CD4+ cells and control regulatory cells, CD3G-deficient regulatory T cells showed reduced diversity.

The V gene's germline CDR1 is SGHRS and CDR2 YFSETQ. The CDR3 is made up of 14 amino acids. The V gene lost 0 bases and the J gene lost 9 bases, with 14 bases spanning the gap. The chain is built from TRBV5-1 and TRBJ2-3; D not resolved. The receptor comes from a child younger than 10 with CD3G deficiency. The sequenced material came from CD4+ Tregs sorted from blood. DNA for the CDR3: TGCGCCAGCAGCTTGGGGGCCCCAGGACGGACGCAGTATTTT. Its translation is CASSLGAPGRTQYF.